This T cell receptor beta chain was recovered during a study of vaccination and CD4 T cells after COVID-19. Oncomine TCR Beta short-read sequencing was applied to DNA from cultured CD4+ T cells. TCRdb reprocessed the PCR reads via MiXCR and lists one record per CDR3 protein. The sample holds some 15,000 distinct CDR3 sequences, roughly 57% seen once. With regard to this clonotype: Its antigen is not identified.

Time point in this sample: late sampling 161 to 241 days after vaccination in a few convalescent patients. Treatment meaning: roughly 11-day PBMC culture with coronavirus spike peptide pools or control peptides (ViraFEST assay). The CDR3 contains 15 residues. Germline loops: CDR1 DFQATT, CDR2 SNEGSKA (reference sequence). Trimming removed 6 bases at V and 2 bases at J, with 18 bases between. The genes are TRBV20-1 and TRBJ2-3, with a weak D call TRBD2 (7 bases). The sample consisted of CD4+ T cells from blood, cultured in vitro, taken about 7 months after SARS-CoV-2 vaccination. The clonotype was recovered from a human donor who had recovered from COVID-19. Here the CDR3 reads CSAPRGGANTDTQYF. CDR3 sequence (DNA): TGCAGTGCCCCCCGTGGGGGGGCTAACACAGATACGCAGTATTTT.